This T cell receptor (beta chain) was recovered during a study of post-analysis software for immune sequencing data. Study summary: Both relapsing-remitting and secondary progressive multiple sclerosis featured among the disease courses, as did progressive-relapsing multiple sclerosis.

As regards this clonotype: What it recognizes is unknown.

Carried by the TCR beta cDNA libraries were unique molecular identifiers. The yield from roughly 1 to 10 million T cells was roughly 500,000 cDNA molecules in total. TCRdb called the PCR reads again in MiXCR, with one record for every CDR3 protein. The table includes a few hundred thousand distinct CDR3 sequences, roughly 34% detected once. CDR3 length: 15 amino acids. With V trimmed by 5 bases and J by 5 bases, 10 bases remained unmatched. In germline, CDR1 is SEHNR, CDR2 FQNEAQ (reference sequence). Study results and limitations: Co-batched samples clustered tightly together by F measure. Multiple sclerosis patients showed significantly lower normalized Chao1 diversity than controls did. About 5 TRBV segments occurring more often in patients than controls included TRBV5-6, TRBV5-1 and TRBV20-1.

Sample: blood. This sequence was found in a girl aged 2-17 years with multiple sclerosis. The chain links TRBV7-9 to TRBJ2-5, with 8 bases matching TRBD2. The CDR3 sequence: CASSQTPGLGETQYF. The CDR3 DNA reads TGTGCCAGCAGCCAAACGCCGGGACTAGGGGAGACCCAGTACTTC.